This T cell receptor (beta chain) originates from a study of regulatory T cells in long-lasting Graves disease. General study findings and limits: Newly diagnosed disease favored TRBV20-1 and TRBJ2-1 over persistent disease.

Time point defined: newly diagnosed GD, antithyroid drugs for less than 3 months. The TCR library used RNA extracted from PBMCs. CDR3 length: 14 amino acids. The V gene lost 4 bases and the J gene lost 10 bases, with 20 bases spanning the gap. CDR1 and CDR2 from the germline V gene are GTSNPN and SVGIG (reference sequence). Researchers made TCR beta libraries by using iRepertoire HTBI primers and running Arm-PCR on CDR3 regions. MiXCR was run by TCRdb on the multiplex PCR reads, yielding one entry per CDR3 protein. The sample has just over 600,000 distinct CDR3 sequences, roughly 15% seen once; the top ten hold about 20%. This clonotype was recorded a few times. Antigen specificity is unknown. This same sample was also part of a study on T cells in Graves' hyperthyroidism and ophthalmopathy.

The source of this sequence is a woman in her thirties with Graves disease. V gene TRBV30 combines with J gene TRBJ2-1; D remains unclear. The sequencing used peripheral blood mononuclear cells (PBMCs), collected at new diagnosis, from a patient treated with antithyroid drugs. The CDR3 nucleotides read TGTGCCTGGACCAAGAGATCAGCTATCGGCGAGCAGTTCTTC. This gives the protein CAWTKRSAIGEQFF.